The present T cell receptor (beta chain) was sequenced within a study of blood T cells in healthy people across ages. This clonotype was observed a few times. Its cognate antigen is unknown. Primed by a sample-barcoded 5' primer and a J-beta primer mix, a second PCR proceeded for 7 to 11 cycles. TCRdb processed the 5' RACE reads anew with MiXCR; each CDR3 protein has one entry. Among around 1,800,000 distinct CDR3 sequences listed, approximately 39% were seen once. Study-level findings and limits: More naive CD4+ cells and higher diversity marked long-lived donors relative to aged donors.

This CDR3 has 12 amino acids. V was shortened by 0 bases and J by 7 bases, with 10 bases between the two germline ends. Germline CDR1 is SQVTM and CDR2 is ANQGSEA. This TCR came from a human donor in good health. The rearrangement joins TRBV29-1 to TRBJ2-7, with D unresolved. Sequencing was carried out using blood. This CDR3 reads CSVEEAQEEQYF. In nucleotides, the CDR3 is TGCAGCGTTGAAGAGGCACAAGAAGAGCAGTACTTC.